The 3 T cell receptor beta chains presented below share a single source sample, sequenced in a study of CD8+CD57+ T cells in acquired aplastic anemia. The use of genomic DNA as template underpinned the TCR beta VDJ and CDR3 profiling. Each CDR3 protein gets one entry after TCRdb re-called the reads with MiXCR. Among about 400,000 distinct CDR3 sequences listed, around 72% were seen once. Material: sorted CD4+, CD8+, or CD8+CD57+ T cells (not recorded which) from PBMCs. Source of these receptors: a human donor in good health, serving as a control.

The rearrangement links TRBV20-1 to TRBJ1-2, with D possibly matching TRBD1 (5 bases). The CDR3 extends over 16 amino acids. Germline-derived CDR1 and CDR2 are DFQATT and SNEGSKA (reference sequence). Trimming took off 2 bases at V and 4 bases at J, with 20 bases between the two ends. This CDR3 is CSARMVSRGPLYGYTF. CDR3 DNA sequence: TGCAGTGCTAGAATGGTTAGTCGGGGACCTCTCTATGGCTACACCTTC.

The chain links TRBV5-1 to TRBJ2-1; D tentatively fits TRBD1 or TRBD2 (6 bases each). Germline V CDR1 and CDR2: SGHRS, YFSETQ. The CDR3 is made up of 13 amino acids. Trimming removed 4 bases from V and 10 bases from J, with 15 bases in between. CDR3 nucleotides: TGCGCCAGCAGCCTCGGGGGCGCCACAGAGCAGTTCTTC. Its protein product is CASSLGGATEQFF.

This clonotype was detected many times. V usage is TRBV4-1 and J usage is TRBJ2-7, with 10 bases fitting TRBD1. J lost 5 bases, V lost 2 bases, and 9 bases had no gene match. The germline gives CDR1 MGHRA, CDR2 YSYEKL. This CDR3 is 16 amino acids long. The CDR3 region has the DNA TGCGCCAGCAGCCAACCACCGGGACAGGGGATTGACGAGCAGTACTTC. Protein product: CASSQPPGQGIDEQYF.